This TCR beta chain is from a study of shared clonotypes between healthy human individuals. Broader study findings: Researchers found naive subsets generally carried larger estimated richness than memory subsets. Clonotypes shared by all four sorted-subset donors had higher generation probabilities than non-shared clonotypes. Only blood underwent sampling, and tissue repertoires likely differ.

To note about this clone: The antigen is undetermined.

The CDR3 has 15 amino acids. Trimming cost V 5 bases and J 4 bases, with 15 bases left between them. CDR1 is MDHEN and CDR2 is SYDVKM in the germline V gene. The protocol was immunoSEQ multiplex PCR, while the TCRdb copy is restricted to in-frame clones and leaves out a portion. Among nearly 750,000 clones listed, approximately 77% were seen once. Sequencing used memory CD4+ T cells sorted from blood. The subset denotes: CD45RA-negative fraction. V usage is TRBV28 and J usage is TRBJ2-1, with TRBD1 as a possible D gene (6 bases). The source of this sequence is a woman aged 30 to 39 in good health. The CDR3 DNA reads TGTGCCAGCAGTCAAGACAGGAGTTTTTACAATGAGCAGTTCTTC. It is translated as CASSQDRSFYNEQFF.